These T cell receptor beta chains were read from a single sample in a study of blood T cell repertoires in COVID-19. TCRdb's copy holds only in-frame clones and misses some; the assay was immunoSEQ multiplex PCR. The sample includes 93,000 or so clones, approximately 89% of them seen just once. The sequenced material came from peripheral blood. These receptor sequences come from an elderly woman in a cohort sampled during active COVID-19. Both conserved end residues are part of each CDR3. Size is stated for part of the rows, as once, few or many counts, or as a class when the clone is expanded.

cdr3_aa j_call v_call clone_size
CASSHSVAGGQETQYF TRBJ2-5 TRBV7-3 .
CASTQGAKAFF TRBJ1-1 TRBV6-5 once
CATGDSGQGAPDTQYF TRBJ2-3 TRBV6-4 .
CASSLEVANEQYF TRBJ2-7 TRBV7-2 .
CASSIEFSAGALEQYF TRBJ2-7 TRBV19 .
CASSQARGGEKLFF TRBJ1-4 TRBV4-1 .
CASTGQGNNEQFF TRBJ2-1 TRBV11-2 .
CSAGTVNSPLHF TRBJ1-6 TRBV29-1 .
CASSYSERVAGQPQHF TRBJ1-5 TRBV6-2/TRBV6-3 .
CASRQQNRREGADTQYF TRBJ2-3 TRBV3-1/TRBV3-2 few
CASSLALSQGADGYTF TRBJ1-2 TRBV5-1 .
CATSRYPGQGAYEQYF TRBJ2-7 TRBV15 .
CASSEKGRATEAFF TRBJ1-1 TRBV6-1 .
CSAATGTSYEQYF TRBJ2-7 TRBV29-1 .
CASSRDGDRGRNGYTF TRBJ1-2 TRBV7-3 few
CASTGTANTGELFF TRBJ2-2 TRBV5-1 .
CSSYSGGRTDTQYF TRBJ2-3 TRBV29-1 once
CSATGNEQFF TRBJ2-1 TRBV20-1 .